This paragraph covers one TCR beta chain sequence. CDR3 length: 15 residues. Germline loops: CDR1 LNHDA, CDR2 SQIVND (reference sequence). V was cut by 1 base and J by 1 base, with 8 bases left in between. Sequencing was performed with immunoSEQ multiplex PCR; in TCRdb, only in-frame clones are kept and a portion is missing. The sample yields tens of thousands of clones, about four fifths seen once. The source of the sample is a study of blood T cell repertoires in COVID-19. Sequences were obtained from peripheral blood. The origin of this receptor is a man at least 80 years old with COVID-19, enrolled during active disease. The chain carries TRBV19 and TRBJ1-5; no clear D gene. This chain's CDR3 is CASSIGQSSNQPQHF. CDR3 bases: TGTGCCAGTAGTATAGGGCAATCAAGCAATCAGCCCCAGCATTTT. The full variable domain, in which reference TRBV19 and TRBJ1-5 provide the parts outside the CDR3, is DGGITQSPKYLFRKEGQNVTLSCEQNLNHDAMYWYRQDPGQGLRLIYYSQIVNDFQKGDIAEGYSVSREKKESFPLTVTSAQKNPTAFYLCASSIGQSSNQPQHFGDGTRLSIL.